The present T cell receptor (beta chain) was sequenced within a study of cytomegalovirus exposure and HLA in healthy donors. The CDR3 covers 14 residues. The germline V and J ends were trimmed by 1 base and 6 bases, with 11 bases remaining between them. PCR involved 60 Vbeta and 13 Jbeta primers. Sequenced by immunoSEQ multiplex PCR; TCRdb stores in-frame clones only, minus some. The table shows around 100,000 clones, with over 60% occurring only once. The TCR comes from a man between 18 and 29 years old in good health and CMV-seropositive. The sample comprised PBMCs. The chain links TRBV5-3 to TRBJ1-5, with D possibly TRBD1 on 6 matching bases. TRBV5-3 is sorted into the ORF group, with uncertain function. The CDR3 nucleotides read TGTGCCAGAAGCTTGAATCACAGGGTTCAGCCCCAGCATTTT. It is translated as CARSLNHRVQPQHF.